The T cell receptor (beta chain) under discussion was sequenced for a study of cytomegalovirus exposure and HLA in healthy donors. About the study: Earlier, approximately 180 million T cells were analyzed, and about 100 million unique TCR beta sequences were found among them.

Use of 60 Vbeta and 13 Jbeta primers characterized the PCR. The assay was immunoSEQ multiplex PCR, and TCRdb's table has in-frame clones only and misses some. Here the sample spans about 150,000 clones, about three quarters being singletons. Sequenced: PBMCs. This sequence was found in a male donor in good health and CMV-seronegative.

CDR3: CASSKRDRGNSPLHF. In DNA form, the CDR3 reads TGTGCCAGCAGCAAACGGGACAGGGGGAATTCACCCCTCCACTTT. The V call is TRBV9, the J call TRBJ1-6; 11 positions match TRBD1. Trimming cost V 4 bases and J 7 bases; bases outside gene matches: 4. Germline V gives CDR1 SGDLS, CDR2 YYNGEE. The CDR3 has 15 amino acids.